One and the same sample provided the 18 T cell receptor beta chains below, sequenced in a study of T cell repertoires in cytomegalovirus infection. TCRdb passed the reads through MiXCR, listing each CDR3 protein once. This table holds about 530,000 distinct CDR3 sequences, more than 20% found once. The sequenced sample consisted of PBMCs. The receptors were gathered from a human donor in good health (CMV status not recorded). Some clones in this sample may be carry-over from other donors' samples.

In this sample, this clonotype turned up a few times. This chain joins TRBV12-3 or TRBV12-4 and TRBJ2-5; 15 bases are a match to TRBD2. The CDR3 contains 15 residues. The V segment lost 6 bases and the J segment 4 bases; nucleotides outside the gene matches: 3. The CDR3 DNA sequence: TGTGCCAGCAGGGGACTAGCGGGAGGCAGAGAGACCCAGTACTTC. Residues: CASRGLAGGRETQYF.

This clonotype was picked up many times. The genes are TRBV7-8 and TRBJ2-2, with TRBD2 matching 7 bases. CDR3 length: 15 residues. The germline gives CDR1 SGHVS, CDR2 FQNEAQ. V was pared by 4 bases and J by 1 base, with 3 bases of the junction left unmatched. CDR3 region: CASSWERENTGELFF. CDR3 DNA: TGTGCCAGCAGCTGGGAGCGGGAGAACACCGGGGAGCTGTTTTTT.

The gene calls are TRBV20-1 and TRBJ2-5; possibly TRBD1 for D (6 bases). Deletions cut 7 bases from V and 3 bases from J, with 12 bases between. Germline V gene lookup returns CDR1 DFQATT and CDR2 SNEGSKA (reference sequence). The CDR3 consists of 12 residues. CDR3 region: CSGGQAEETQYF. The CDR3 region has the DNA TGCAGTGGGGGACAAGCGGAAGAGACCCAGTACTTC.

This clonotype has a handful of counts. The chain carries TRBV4-1 and TRBJ1-1, with D tentatively TRBD1 (6 bases). The V gene lost 0 bases and the J gene lost 5 bases, with 13 bases spanning the gap. CDR3 length: 15 residues. Germline loops: CDR1 MGHRA, CDR2 YSYEKL. The chain's CDR3 is CASSQDTGWGTEAFF. In nucleotides, the CDR3 is TGCGCCAGCAGCCAAGATACAGGGTGGGGGACTGAAGCTTTCTTT.

The V gene is TRBV28, the J gene TRBJ2-7, with D possibly TRBD1 on 6 matching bases. The CDR3 is 13 amino acids. V was pared by 2 bases and J by 2 bases, with 7 bases between. The germline CDR1 and CDR2 sequences are MDHEN and SYDVKM. CDR3: CASSLKGAYEQYF. The CDR3 nucleotides read TGTGCCAGCAGTTTAAAGGGGGCCTACGAGCAGTACTTC.

This clonotype was seen more than once but under ten times. The chain joins TRBV12-5 to TRBJ1-1; D remains unclear. Germline loops: CDR1 LGHNT, CDR2 FRNRAP. The CDR3 runs to 13 residues. With 5 bases removed from V and 0 bases from J, the gap between germline ends came to 7 bases. This CDR3 reads CASGNGLNTEAFF. CDR3 nucleotide sequence: TGTGCTAGTGGTAACGGTTTGAACACTGAAGCTTTCTTT.

This clonotype was seen repeatedly, ten times or more. The chain employs TRBV12-3 or TRBV12-4 and TRBJ2-1; TRBD2 is a possible D gene (5 bases). Trimming shortened V by 3 bases and J by 4 bases, and 13 bases separated the two germline ends. The CDR3 totals 15 residues. The DNA for the CDR3 is TGTGCCAGCAGTTTCCCGGGGTCGCGGTACAATGAGCAGTTCTTC. Its protein product is CASSFPGSRYNEQFF.

This clonotype was recorded many times. The chain has TRBV7-2 and TRBJ2-1; possibly TRBD2 for D (5 bases). The CDR3 consists of 13 residues. The V end lost 3 bases, the J end lost 4 bases, and 7 bases lay between the germline ends. The germline gives CDR1 SGHTA, CDR2 FQGNSA. This CDR3 is CASSFERYNEQFF. CDR3 DNA sequence: TGTGCCAGCAGCTTCGAGCGGTACAATGAGCAGTTCTTC.

This rearrangement joins TRBV27 to TRBJ1-2, with D hard to call. V gave up 5 bases and J gave up 6 bases, with 19 bases separating them. Germline CDR1 MNHEY, CDR2 SMNVEV (reference sequence). CDR3 length: 15 amino acids. CDR3 sequence reads: CASSLTDPPPDGYTF. The DNA for the CDR3 is TGTGCCAGCAGTCTTACGGACCCCCCTCCTGATGGCTACACCTTC.

The rearrangement uses TRBV3-1 and TRBJ2-1, with D uncertain. The CDR3 totals 15 residues. Germline V gene data show CDR1 as LGHDT and CDR2 as YNNKEL (reference sequence). Trimming took 2 bases from V and 0 from J, leaving 8 bases between them. The CDR3: CASSQHRASYNEQFF. In DNA, the CDR3 is TGTGCCAGCAGCCAACATCGGGCCTCCTACAATGAGCAGTTCTTC.

This clonotype was found many times. The rearrangement joins TRBV7-2 to TRBJ2-3; D remains unclear. The CDR3 extends over 13 amino acids. Germline assignment: CDR1 SGHTA and CDR2 FQGNSA. Trimming left V 2 bases short and J 1 base short, with 4 bases between. The CDR3 nucleotides read TGTGCCAGCAGCTTATCCGGCACAGATACGCAGTATTTT. This encodes CASSLSGTDTQYF.

This clonotype has a handful of counts. The chain joins TRBV7-6 to TRBJ2-1; TRBD2 aligns across 8 bases. The germline V gene has CDR1 SGHVS and CDR2 FNYEAQ. The CDR3 runs to 14 residues. V trimming: 6 bases; J trimming: 5 bases; junction bases outside the gene matches: 6. CDR3 coding DNA: TGTGCCAGCAGTTTCAGAGCGGGGGACAATGAGCAGTTCTTC. Translated: CASSFRAGDNEQFF.

This clonotype has only a few counts. The gene calls are TRBV4-1 and TRBJ1-2; unclear D gene. V lost 0 bases, J lost 2 bases, and 10 bases lay in between. Germline lookup yields CDR1 MGHRA and CDR2 YSYEKL. The CDR3 sequence is 15 residues long. CDR3 sequence: CASSQEWTENYGYTF. DNA for the CDR3: TGCGCCAGCAGCCAAGAATGGACTGAGAACTATGGCTACACCTTC.

The rearrangement uses TRBV2 and TRBJ1-2; no definite D call. CDR1 and CDR2 (germline): SNHLY, FYNNEI. The CDR3 has 17 amino acids. V lost 4 bases to trimming and J lost 1 base, with 19 bases between them. CDR3 protein: CASSVIQPMILNYGYTF. CDR3 bases: TGTGCCAGCAGTGTAATACAGCCCATGATTCTTAACTATGGCTACACCTTC.

The chain carries TRBV20-1 and TRBJ2-3, with D maybe TRBD2 (5 bases). The CDR3 extends over 15 amino acids. V shed 0 bases and J shed 3 bases, with 13 bases lying between them. CDR1 DFQATT and CDR2 SNEGSKA come from the germline V gene (reference sequence). Here the CDR3 DNA reads TGCAGTGCTAGAGATCCCCGGGGAGTGACAGATACGCAGTATTTT. As protein: CSARDPRGVTDTQYF.

This clonotype has at least ten counts. The chain joins TRBV7-2 to TRBJ1-2, with 9 bases matching TRBD1. The CDR3 has 14 residues. V dropped 5 bases and J dropped 8; count of bases not matched to a gene: 9. Looked up from germline, CDR1 is SGHTA and CDR2 is FQGNSA. The CDR3 DNA reads TGTGCCAGCAGCCCTGGGACAGGGCTCGGGGGCTACACCTTC. It translates to CASSPGTGLGGYTF.

As DNA, the CDR3 is TGTGCCAGCAGCTCGGCGGACAGGTCCACCTATGGCTACACCTTC. Protein product: CASSSADRSTYGYTF. The J gene is TRBJ1-2, the V gene TRBV28; TRBD1 matches 7 bases. Per the germline V gene, CDR1 is MDHEN and CDR2 is SYDVKM. The CDR3 length is 15 residues. V shed 6 bases and J 4 bases; nucleotides not matched to a gene: 11.

The V gene is TRBV6-5, the J gene TRBJ2-5, with 9 positions matching TRBD2. V lost 6 bases to trimming and J lost 0 bases; unmatched junction nucleotides: 5. Germline assignment: CDR1 MNHEY and CDR2 SVGAGI. There are 15 residues in the CDR3. DNA for the CDR3: TGTGCCAGCAGACGACTAGCGGAGTACCAAGAGACCCAGTACTTC. This sequence encodes CASRRLAEYQETQYF.